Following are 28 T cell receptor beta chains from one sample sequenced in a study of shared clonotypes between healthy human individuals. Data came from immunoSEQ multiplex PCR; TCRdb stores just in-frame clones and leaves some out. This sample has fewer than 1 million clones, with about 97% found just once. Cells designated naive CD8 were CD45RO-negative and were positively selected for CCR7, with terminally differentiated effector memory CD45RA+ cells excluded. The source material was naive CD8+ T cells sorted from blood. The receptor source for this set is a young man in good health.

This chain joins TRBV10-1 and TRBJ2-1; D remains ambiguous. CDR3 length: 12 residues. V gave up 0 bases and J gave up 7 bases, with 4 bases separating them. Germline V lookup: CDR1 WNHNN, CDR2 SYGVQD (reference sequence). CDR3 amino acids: CASSESWNEQFF. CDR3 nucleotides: TGCGCCAGCAGTGAGTCGTGGAATGAGCAGTTCTTC.

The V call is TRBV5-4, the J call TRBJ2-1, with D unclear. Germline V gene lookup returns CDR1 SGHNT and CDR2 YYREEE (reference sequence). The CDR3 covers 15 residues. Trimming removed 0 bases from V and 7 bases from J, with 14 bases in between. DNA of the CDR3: TGTGCCAGCAGCTTGGGCCCCGGACCGGAAAATGAGCAGTTCTTC. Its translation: CASSLGPGPENEQFF.

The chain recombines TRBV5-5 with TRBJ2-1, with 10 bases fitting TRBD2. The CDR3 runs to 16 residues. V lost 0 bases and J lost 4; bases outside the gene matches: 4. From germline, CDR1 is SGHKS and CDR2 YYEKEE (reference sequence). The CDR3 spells CASSLDGLAAYNEQFF. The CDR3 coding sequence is TGTGCCAGCAGCTTGGATGGACTAGCGGCTTACAATGAGCAGTTCTTC.

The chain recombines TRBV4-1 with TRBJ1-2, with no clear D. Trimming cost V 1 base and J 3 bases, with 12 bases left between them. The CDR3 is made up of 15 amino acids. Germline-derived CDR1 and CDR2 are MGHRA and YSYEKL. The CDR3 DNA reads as TGCGCCAGCAGCCAAGGGGCAGGCATTGACTATGGCTACACCTTC. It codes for CASSQGAGIDYGYTF.

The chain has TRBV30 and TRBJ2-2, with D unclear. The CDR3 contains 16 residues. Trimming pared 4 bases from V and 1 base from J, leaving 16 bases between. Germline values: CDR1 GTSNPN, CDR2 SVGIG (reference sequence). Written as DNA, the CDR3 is TGTGCCTGGACCCTAGGTACCGGCCAGAACACCGGGGAGCTGTTTTTT. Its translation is CAWTLGTGQNTGELFF.

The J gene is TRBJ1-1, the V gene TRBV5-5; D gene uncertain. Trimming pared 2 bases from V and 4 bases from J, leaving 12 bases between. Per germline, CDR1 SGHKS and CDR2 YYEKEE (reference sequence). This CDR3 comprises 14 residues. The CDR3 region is CASSLDGLFTEAFF. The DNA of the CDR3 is TGTGCCAGCAGCTTAGATGGGCTCTTCACTGAAGCTTTCTTT.

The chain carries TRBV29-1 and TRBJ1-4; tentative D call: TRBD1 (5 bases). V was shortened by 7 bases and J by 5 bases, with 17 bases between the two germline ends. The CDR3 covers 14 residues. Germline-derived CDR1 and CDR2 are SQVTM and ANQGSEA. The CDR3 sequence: CSAVSPQENEKLFF. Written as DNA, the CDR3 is TGCAGCGCTGTTTCGCCACAGGAAAATGAAAAACTGTTTTTT.

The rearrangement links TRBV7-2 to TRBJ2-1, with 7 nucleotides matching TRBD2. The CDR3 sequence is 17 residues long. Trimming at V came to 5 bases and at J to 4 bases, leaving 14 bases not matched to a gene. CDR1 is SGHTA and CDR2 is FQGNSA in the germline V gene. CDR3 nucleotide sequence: TGTGCCAGCAGCGCTACCCGGGCGGGAGCCAGTTACAATGAGCAGTTCTTC. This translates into CASSATRAGASYNEQFF.

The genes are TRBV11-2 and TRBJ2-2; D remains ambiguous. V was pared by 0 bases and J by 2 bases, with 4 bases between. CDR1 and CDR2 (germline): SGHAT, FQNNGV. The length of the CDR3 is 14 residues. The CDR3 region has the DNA TGTGCCAGCAGCTTAGATTTCAACACCGGGGAGCTGTTTTTT. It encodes CASSLDFNTGELFF.

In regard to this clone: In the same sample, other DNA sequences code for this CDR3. In DNA, the CDR3 is TGTGCCAGCAGCTTAGGGCGCAGGGAGAACACTGAAGCTTTCTTT. Translating gives CASSLGRRENTEAFF. V usage is TRBV7-9 and J usage is TRBJ1-1; weak D call: TRBD1 (5 bases). Trimming removed 1 base from V and 1 base from J, with 10 bases in between. Germline V gives CDR1 SEHNR, CDR2 FQNEAQ (reference sequence). CDR3 length equals 15 residues.

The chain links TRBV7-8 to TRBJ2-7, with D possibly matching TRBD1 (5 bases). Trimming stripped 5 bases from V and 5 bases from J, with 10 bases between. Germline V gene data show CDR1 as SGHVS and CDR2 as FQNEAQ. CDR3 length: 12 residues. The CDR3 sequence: CASSLKTDEQYF. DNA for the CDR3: TGTGCCAGCAGCCTCAAGACAGACGAGCAGTACTTC.

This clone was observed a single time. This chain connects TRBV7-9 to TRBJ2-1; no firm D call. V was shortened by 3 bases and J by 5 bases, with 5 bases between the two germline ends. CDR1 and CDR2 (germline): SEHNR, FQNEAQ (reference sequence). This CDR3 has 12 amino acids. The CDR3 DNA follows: TGTGCCAGCAGCTTCCGGGACAATGAGCAGTTCTTC. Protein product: CASSFRDNEQFF.

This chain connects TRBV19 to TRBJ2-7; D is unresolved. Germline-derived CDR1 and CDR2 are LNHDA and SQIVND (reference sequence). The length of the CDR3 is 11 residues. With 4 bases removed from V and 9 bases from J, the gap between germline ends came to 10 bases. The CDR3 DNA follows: TGTGCCAGTAGTAGTCCAGGAAGGCAGTACTTC. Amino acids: CASSSPGRQYF. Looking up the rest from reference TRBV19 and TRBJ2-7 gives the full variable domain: DGGITQSPKYLFRKEGQNVTLSCEQNLNHDAMYWYRQDPGQGLRLIYYSQIVNDFQKGDIAEGYSVSREKKESFPLTVTSAQKNPTAFYLCASSSPGRQYFGPGTRLTVT.

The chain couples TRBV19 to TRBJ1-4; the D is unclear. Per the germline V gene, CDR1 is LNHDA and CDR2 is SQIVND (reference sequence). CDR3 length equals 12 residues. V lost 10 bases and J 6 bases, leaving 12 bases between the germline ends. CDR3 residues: CATEGLYEKLFF. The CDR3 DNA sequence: TGTGCCACCGAAGGGCTCTATGAAAAACTGTTTTTT.

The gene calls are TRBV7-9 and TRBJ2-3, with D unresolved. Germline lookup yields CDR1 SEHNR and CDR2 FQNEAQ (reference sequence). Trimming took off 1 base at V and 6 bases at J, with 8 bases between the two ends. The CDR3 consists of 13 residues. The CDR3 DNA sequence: TGTGCCAGCAGCTTAGACTGGACGGATACGCAGTATTTT. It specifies CASSLDWTDTQYF. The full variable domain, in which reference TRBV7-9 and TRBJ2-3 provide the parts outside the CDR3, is DTGVSQNPRHKITKRGQNVTFRCDPISEHNRLYWYRQTLGQGPEFLTYFQNEAQLEKSRLLSDRFSAERPKGSFSTLEIQRTEQGDSAMYLCASSLDWTDTQYFGPGTRLTVL.

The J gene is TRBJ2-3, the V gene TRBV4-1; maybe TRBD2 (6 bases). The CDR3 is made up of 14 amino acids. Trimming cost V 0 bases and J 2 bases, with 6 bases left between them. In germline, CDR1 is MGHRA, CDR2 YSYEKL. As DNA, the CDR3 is TGCGCCAGCAGCCAAGAGGACTACACAGATACGCAGTATTTT. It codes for CASSQEDYTDTQYF.

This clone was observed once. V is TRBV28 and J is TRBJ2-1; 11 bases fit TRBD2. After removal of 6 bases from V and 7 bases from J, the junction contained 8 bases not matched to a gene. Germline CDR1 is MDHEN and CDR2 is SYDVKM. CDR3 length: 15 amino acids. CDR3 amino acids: CASRPTSGSENEQFF. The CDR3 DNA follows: TGTGCCAGCAGGCCAACTAGCGGGAGTGAGAATGAGCAGTTCTTC.

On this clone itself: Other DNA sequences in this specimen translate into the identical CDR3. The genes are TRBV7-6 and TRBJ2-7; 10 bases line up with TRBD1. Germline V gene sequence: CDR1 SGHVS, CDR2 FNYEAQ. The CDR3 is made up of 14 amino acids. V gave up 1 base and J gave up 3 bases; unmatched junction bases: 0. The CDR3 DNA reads TGTGCCAGCAGCTTAGGGGACAGGGGCTACGAGCAGTACTTC. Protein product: CASSLGDRGYEQYF.

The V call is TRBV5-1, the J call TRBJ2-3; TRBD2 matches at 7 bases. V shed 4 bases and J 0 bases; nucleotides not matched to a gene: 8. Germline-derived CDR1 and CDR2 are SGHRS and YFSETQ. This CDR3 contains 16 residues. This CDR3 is CASSPRLAVSTDTQYF. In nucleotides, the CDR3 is TGCGCCAGCAGCCCAAGGCTAGCGGTGAGCACAGATACGCAGTATTTT.

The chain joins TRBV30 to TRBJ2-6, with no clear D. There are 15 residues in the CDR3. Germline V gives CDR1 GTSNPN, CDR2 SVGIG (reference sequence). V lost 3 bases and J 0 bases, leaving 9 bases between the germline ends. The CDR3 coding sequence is TGTGCCTGGAGGATACATGGCTCTGGGGCCAACGTCCTGACTTTC. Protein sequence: CAWRIHGSGANVLTF.

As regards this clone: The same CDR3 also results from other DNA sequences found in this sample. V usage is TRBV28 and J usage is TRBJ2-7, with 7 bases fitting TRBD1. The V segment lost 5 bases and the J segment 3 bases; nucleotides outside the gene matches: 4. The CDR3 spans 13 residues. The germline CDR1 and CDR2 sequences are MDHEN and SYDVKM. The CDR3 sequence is CASSPGTDYEQYF. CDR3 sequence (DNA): TGTGCCAGCAGTCCCGGGACAGACTACGAGCAGTACTTC.

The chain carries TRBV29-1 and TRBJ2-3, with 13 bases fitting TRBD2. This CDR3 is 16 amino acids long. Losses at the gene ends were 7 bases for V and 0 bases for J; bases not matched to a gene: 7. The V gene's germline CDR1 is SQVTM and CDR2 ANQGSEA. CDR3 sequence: CSAEGLAGTSTDTQYF. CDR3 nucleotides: TGCAGCGCTGAGGGACTAGCGGGGACTAGCACAGATACGCAGTATTTT.

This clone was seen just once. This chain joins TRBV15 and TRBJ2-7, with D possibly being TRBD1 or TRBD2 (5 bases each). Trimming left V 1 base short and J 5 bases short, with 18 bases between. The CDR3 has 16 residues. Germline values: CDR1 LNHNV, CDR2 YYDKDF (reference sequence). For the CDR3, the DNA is TGTGCCACCAGCAGAGGCCGGTGGGGGTACTACGACGAGCAGTACTTC. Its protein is CATSRGRWGYYDEQYF.

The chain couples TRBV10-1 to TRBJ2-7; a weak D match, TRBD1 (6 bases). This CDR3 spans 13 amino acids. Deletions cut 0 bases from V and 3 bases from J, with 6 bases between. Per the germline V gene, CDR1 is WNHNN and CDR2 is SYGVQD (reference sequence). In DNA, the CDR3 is TGCGCCAGCAGTGAGTCGGACAGCTACGAGCAGTACTTC. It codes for CASSESDSYEQYF.

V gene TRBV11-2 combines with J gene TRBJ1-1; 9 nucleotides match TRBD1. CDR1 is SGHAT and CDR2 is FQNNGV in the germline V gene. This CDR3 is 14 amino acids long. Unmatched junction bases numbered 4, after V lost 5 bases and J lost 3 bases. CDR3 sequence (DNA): TGTGCCAGCAGCCCCGGGACAGGGCACACTGAAGCTTTCTTT. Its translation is CASSPGTGHTEAFF.

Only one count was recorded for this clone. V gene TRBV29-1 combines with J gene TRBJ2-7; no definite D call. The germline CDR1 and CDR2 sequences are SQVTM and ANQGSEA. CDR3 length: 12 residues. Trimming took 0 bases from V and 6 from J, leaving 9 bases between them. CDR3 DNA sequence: TGCAGCGTTGAAGATTATGGGTCCGAGCAGTACTTC. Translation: CSVEDYGSEQYF.

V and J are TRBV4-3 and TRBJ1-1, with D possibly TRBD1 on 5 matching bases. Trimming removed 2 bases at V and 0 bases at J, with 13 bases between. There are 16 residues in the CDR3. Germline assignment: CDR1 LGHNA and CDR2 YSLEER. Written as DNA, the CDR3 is TGCGCCAGCAGCCAATTTAGGGGAAATATGAACACTGAAGCTTTCTTT. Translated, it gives CASSQFRGNMNTEAFF.

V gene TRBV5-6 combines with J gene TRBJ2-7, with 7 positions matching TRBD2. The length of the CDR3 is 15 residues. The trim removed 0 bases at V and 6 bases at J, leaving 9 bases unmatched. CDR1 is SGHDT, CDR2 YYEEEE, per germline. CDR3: CASSLAGLDHGEQYF. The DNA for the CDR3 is TGTGCCAGCAGCTTGGCCGGACTAGACCATGGCGAGCAGTACTTC.